One and the same sample provided the 3 T cell receptor beta chains below, sequenced in a study of blood T cell repertoires in COVID-19 (dated by TCRdb to about 2020). Libraries were made using the immunoSEQ multiplex PCR assay. Drawn from immuneACCESS, this table holds only the in-frame rearrangements with V and J called that TCRdb kept. Clones are partly lost; checked studies trace under half to an unresolved V gene and leave the rest unexplained. This sample is represented by some 670,000 clones; approximately 90% of them were singletons. Clones ranked in the top ten supply roughly 0.26% of the sample. Material for sequencing was peripheral blood. The receptors stem from a woman younger than 30 with acute or convalescent COVID-19.

V is TRBV18 and J is TRBJ2-5, with a possible D match to TRBD1 (6 bases). Trimming removed 2 bases from V and 5 bases from J, with 12 bases in between. CDR3 length equals 14 residues. Germline loops: CDR1 KGHSH, CDR2 LQKENI. CDR3 bases: TGTGCCAGCTCACCAGGACAGCCAGCGGAGACCCAGTACTTC. It codes for CASSPGQPAETQYF.

This clone was detected only once. DNA of the CDR3: TGCACCAGCCCCCGACGGGACAAGCACACAGATACGCAGTATTTT. Translating it yields CTSPRRDKHTDTQYF. The V and J genes are TRBV1 and TRBJ2-3; TRBD1 is taken as the D call from the table, unchecked against the DNA. TRBV1 is a known pseudogene. There are 15 residues in the CDR3.

The chain joins TRBV12-5 to TRBJ1-1; 7 nucleotides match TRBD1. CDR3 length: 12 residues. The V gene's germline CDR1 is LGHNT and CDR2 FRNRAP. J gave up 8 bases and V 6 bases, and 6 bases lay outside the gene matches. The CDR3 DNA follows: TGTGCTAGTGGGCGGGACAGACCAGAAGCTTTCTTT. Its translation is CASGRDRPEAFF.